The present T cell receptor (beta chain) was sequenced within a study of blood T cell repertoires in COVID-19. Repertoires were generated with immunoSEQ multiplex PCR, while TCRdb's copy carries only in-frame clones and drops some. The sample consists of approximately 49,000 clones, 84% of them appearing once. V gave up 1 base and J gave up 4 bases, with 5 bases separating them. CDR3 length: 12 amino acids. Germline V lookup: CDR1 MDHEN, CDR2 SYDVKM. The genes are TRBV28 and TRBJ2-7; D gene unclear. This clonotype originated in a man in his fifties or sixties with acute or convalescent COVID-19. The material sequenced was peripheral blood. The CDR3 sequence is CASSLSTYEQYF. For the CDR3, the DNA is TGTGCCAGCAGTTTATCTACTTACGAGCAGTACTTC.